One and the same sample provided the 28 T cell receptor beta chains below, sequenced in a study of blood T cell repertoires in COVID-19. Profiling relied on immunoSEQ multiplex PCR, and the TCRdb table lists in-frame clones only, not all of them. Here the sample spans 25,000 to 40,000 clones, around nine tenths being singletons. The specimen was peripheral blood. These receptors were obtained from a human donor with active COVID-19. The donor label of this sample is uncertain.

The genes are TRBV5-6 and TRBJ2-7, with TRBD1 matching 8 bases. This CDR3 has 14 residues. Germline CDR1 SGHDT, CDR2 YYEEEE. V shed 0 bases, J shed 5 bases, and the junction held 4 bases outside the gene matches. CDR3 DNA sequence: TGTGCCAGCAGCTTGGATGGACAGGGCCACGAGCAGTACTTC. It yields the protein CASSLDGQGHEQYF.

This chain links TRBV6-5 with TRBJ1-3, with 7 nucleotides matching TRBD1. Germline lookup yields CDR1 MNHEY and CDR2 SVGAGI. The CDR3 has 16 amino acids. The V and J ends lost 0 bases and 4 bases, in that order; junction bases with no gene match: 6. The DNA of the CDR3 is TGTGCCAGCAGTTACTCGACAGGGTCAGGGGGAAACACCATATATTTT. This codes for CASSYSTGSGGNTIYF.

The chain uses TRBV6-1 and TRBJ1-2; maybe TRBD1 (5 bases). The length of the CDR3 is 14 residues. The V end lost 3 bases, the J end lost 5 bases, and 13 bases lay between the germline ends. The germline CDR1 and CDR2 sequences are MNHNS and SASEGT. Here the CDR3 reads CASSELGGPYGYTF. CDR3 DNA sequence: TGTGCCAGCAGTGAGCTCGGGGGTCCTTATGGCTACACCTTC.

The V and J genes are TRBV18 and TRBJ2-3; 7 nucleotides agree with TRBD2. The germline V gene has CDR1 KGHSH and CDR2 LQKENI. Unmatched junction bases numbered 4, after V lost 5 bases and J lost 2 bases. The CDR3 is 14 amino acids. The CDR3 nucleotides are TGTGCCAGCTCATGGGACTACCTCACAGATACGCAGTATTTT. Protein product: CASSWDYLTDTQYF.

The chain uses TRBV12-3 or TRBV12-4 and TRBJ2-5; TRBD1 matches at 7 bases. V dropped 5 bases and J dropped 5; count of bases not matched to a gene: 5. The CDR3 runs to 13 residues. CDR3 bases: TGTGCCAGCAGTGACAGGGTCTTGGAGACCCAGTACTTC. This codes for CASSDRVLETQYF.

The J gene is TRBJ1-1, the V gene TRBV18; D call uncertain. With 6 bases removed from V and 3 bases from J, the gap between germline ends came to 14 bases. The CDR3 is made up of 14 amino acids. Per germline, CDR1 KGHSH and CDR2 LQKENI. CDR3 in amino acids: CASSPVGRHTEAFF. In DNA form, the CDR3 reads TGTGCCAGCTCCCCCGTCGGGAGGCACACTGAAGCTTTCTTT.

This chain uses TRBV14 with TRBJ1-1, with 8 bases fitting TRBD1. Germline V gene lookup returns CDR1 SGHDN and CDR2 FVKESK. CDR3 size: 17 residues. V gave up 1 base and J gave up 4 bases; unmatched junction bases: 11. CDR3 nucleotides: TGTGCCAGCAGCCAAGTTCCATCGGACAGGGTAACCACTGAAGCTTTCTTT. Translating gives CASSQVPSDRVTTEAFF.

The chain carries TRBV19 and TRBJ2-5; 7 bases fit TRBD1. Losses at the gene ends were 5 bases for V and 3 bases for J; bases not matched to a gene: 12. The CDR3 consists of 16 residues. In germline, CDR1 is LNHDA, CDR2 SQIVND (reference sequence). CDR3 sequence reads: CASSGFTGTEKETQYF. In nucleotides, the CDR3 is TGTGCCAGTAGTGGGTTCACCGGGACAGAGAAAGAGACCCAGTACTTC.

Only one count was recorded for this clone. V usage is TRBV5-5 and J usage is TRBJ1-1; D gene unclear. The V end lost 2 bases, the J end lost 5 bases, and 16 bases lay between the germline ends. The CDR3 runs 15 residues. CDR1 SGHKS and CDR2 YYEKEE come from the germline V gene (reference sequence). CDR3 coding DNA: TGTGCCAGCAGCTTTCAATCCAGTCCGGAGACTGAAGCTTTCTTT. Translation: CASSFQSSPETEAFF.

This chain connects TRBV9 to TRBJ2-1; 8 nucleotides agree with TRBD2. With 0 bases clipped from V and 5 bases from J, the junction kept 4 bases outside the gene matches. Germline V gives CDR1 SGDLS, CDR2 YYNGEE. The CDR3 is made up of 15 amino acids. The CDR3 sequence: CASSVVAGPNNEQFF. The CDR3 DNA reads TGTGCCAGCAGCGTAGTAGCGGGGCCTAACAATGAGCAGTTCTTC.

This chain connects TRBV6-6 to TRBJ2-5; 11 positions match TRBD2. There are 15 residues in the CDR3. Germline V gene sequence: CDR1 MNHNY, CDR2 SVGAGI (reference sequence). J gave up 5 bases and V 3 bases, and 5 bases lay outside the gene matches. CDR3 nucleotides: TGTGCCAGCAGTTATGTAGCGGGGGGGCGGGAGACCCAGTACTTC. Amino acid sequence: CASSYVAGGRETQYF.

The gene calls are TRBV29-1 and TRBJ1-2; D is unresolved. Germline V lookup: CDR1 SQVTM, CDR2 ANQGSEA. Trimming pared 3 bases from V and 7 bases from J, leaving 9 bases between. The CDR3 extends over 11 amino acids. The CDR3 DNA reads TGCAGCGTTGAGTCCCTCAGTGGCTACACCTTC. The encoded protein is CSVESLSGYTF.

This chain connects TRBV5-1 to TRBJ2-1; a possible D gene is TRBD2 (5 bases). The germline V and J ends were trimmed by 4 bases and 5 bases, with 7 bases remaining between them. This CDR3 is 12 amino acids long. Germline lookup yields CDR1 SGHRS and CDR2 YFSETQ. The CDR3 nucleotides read TGCGCCAGCAGCGAGGGCAACAATGAGCAGTTCTTC. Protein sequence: CASSEGNNEQFF.

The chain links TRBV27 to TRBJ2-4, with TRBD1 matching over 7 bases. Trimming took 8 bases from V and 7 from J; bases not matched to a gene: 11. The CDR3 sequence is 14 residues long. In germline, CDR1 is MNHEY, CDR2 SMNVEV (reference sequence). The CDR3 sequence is CASGVRTGLNIQYF. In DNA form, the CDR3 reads TGTGCCAGCGGAGTCCGGACAGGTCTTAACATTCAGTACTTC.

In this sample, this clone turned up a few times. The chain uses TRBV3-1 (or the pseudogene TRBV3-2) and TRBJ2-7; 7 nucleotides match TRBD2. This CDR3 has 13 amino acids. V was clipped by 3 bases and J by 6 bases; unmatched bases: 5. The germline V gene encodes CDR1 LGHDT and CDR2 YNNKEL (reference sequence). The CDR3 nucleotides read TGTGCCAGCAGCCAGGGAGGGGTCGGCGAGCAGTACTTC. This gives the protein CASSQGGVGEQYF.

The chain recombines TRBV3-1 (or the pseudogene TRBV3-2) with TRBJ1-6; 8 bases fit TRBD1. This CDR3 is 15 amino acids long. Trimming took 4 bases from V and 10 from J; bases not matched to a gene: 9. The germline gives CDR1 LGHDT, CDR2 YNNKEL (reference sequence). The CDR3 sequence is CASSPQTGEGSPLHF. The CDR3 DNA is TGTGCCAGCAGCCCGCAGACAGGGGAGGGATCACCCCTCCACTTT.

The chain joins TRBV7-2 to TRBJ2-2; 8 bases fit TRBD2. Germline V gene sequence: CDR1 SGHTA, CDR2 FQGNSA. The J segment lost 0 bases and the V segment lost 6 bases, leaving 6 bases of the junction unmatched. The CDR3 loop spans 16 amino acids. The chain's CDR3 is CASRGGGTSNTGELFF. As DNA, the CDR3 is TGTGCCAGCAGGGGCGGGGGGACCTCGAACACCGGGGAGCTGTTTTTT. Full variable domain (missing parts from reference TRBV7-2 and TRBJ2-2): GAGVSQSPSNKVTEKGKDVELRCDPISGHTALYWYRQSLGQGLEFLIYFQGNSAPDKSGLPSDRFSAERTGGSVSTLTIQRTQQEDSAVYLCASRGGGTSNTGELFFGEGSRLTVL.

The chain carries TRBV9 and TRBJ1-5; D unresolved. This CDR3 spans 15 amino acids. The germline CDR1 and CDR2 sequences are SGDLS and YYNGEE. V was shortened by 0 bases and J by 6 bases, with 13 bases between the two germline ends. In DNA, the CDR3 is TGTGCCAGCAGCGTAGGCGAAGGCTCTAGTCAGCCCCAGCATTTT. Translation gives CASSVGEGSSQPQHF.

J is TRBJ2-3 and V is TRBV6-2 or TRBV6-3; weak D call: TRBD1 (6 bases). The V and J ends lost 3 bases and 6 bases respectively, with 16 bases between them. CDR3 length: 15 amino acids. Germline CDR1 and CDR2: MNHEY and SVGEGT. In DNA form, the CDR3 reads TGTGCCAGCAGTTATGTCACAGGGCGGAGGGATACGCAGTATTTT. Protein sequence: CASSYVTGRRDTQYF.

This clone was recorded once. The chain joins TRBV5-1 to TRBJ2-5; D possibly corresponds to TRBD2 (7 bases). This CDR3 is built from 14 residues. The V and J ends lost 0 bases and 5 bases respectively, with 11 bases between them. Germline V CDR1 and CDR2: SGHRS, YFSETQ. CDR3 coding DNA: TGCGCCAGCAGCTTGGAGGCGGGGGCGGAGACCCAGTACTTC. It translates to CASSLEAGAETQYF.

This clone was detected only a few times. The CDR3: CASSWFTEGGDRGANTEAFF. The CDR3 DNA reads as TGTGCCAGCAGCTGGTTTACCGAGGGGGGGGACAGGGGTGCGAACACTGAAGCTTTCTTT. The gene calls are TRBV14 and TRBJ1-1; 10 bases fit TRBD1. After removal of 5 bases from V and 1 base from J, the junction contained 19 bases not matched to a gene. This CDR3 has 20 residues. Looked up from germline, CDR1 is SGHDN and CDR2 is FVKESK.

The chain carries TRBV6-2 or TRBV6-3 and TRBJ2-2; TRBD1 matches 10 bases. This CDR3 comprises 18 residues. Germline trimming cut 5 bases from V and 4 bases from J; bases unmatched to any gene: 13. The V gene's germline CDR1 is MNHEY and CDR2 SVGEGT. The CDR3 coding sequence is TGTGCCAGCAGTCGGCCCCGGGACAGGGGCGTGGGCACCGGGGAGCTGTTTTTT. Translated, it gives CASSRPRDRGVGTGELFF.

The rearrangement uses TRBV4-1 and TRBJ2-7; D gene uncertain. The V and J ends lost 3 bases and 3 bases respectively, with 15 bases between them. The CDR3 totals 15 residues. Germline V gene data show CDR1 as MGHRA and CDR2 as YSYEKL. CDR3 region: CASSQPLGDFYEQYF. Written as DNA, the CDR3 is TGCGCCAGCAGCCAGCCCCTGGGCGATTTCTACGAGCAGTACTTC.

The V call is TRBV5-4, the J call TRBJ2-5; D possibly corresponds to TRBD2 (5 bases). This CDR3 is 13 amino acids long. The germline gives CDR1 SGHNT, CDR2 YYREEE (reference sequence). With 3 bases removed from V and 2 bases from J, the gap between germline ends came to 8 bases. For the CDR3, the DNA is TGTGCCAGCAGCTGGACGGGACAAGAGACCCAGTACTTC. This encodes CASSWTGQETQYF.

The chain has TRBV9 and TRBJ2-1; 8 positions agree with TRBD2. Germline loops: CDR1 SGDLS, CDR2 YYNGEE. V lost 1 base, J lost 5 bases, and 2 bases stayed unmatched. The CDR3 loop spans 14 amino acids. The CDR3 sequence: CASSVSGSNNEQFF. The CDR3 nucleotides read TGTGCCAGCAGCGTAAGCGGGAGCAACAATGAGCAGTTCTTC.

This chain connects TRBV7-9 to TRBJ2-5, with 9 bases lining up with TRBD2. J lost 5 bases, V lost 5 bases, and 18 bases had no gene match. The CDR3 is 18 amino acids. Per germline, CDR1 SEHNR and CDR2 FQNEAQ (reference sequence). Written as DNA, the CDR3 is TGTGCCAGCAGCCACACGACCTATCGGCTAGCGGGGTCGGAGACCCAGTACTTC. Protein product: CASSHTTYRLAGSETQYF.

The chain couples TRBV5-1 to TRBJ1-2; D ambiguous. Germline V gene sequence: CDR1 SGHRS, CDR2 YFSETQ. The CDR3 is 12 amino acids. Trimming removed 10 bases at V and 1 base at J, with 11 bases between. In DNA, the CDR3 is TGCGCCTCTGGCCCCCTTAACTATGGCTACACCTTC. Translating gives CASGPLNYGYTF. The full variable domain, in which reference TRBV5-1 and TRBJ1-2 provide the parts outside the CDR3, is KAGVTQTPRYLIKTRGQQVTLSCSPISGHRSVSWYQQTPGQGLQFLFEYFSETQRNKGNFPGRFSGRQFSNSRSEMNVSTLELGDSALYLCASGPLNYGYTFGSGTRLTVV.

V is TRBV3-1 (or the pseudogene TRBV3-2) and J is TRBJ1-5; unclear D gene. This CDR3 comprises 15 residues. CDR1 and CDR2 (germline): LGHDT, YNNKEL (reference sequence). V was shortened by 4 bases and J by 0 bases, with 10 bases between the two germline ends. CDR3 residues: CASSPRGYSNQPQHF. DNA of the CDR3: TGTGCCAGCAGCCCAAGAGGATATAGCAATCAGCCCCAGCATTTT.